A selection of T cell receptor beta chains follows, all from one sample in a study of technical replicates of blood from a handful of donors. The assay was immunoSEQ multiplex PCR, and TCRdb's table has in-frame clones only and misses some. This table has approximately 100,000 clones, approximately 96% appearing once. Sequencing used T cells isolated from PBMCs. The origin of the receptors is a human donor in good health. Each CDR3 is given with its conserved first and last residue.

>TRBJ1-1|TRBV27
CASSFQGGTEAFF
>TRBJ1-4|TRBV5-1
CASSLMQGAEKLFF
>TRBJ2-1|TRBV4-1
CASRRQTDSYNEQFF
>TRBJ1-2|TRBV6-1
CASSEAGQGFYGYTF
>TRBJ1-2|TRBV9
CASSVTATENYGYTF
>TRBJ2-7|TRBV4-1
CASSPRLGYEQYF
>TRBJ2-7|TRBV5-6
CASSFGYRAYEQYF
>TRBJ2-4|TRBV11-2
CASSLRVSKNIQYF
>TRBJ2-3|TRBV6-5
CASSYGMRLDTQYF
>TRBJ2-2|TRBV19
CASELAVLTGELFF
>TRBJ2-7|TRBV10-3
CAISESSGTNEQYF
>TRBJ2-1|TRBV29-1
CSVEGTSGGYNEQFF
>TRBJ2-3|TRBV6-1
CASSELRTGDTDTQYF
>TRBJ1-1|TRBV14
CASSQGVLNTEAFF
>TRBJ2-2|TRBV5-1
CASSRGGQGRSGELFF
>TRBJ2-7|TRBV4-2
CASSPSGNEQYF
>TRBJ1-1|TRBV9
CASSVRGQVDTEAFF
>TRBJ1-1|TRBV19
CASSIGRLSHEAFF
>TRBJ2-6|TRBV5-1
CASSFGGGTGISGANVLTF
>TRBJ2-5|TRBV7-9
CASSLAGGFQETQYF
>TRBJ1-1|TRBV10-1
CASSGDRKNTEAFF
>TRBJ1-1|TRBV19
CASRPVSRGTEAFF
>TRBJ2-2|TRBV6-6
CAGGQGAFKNTGELFF
>TRBJ2-5|TRBV6-5
CASSPGTGAVETQYF
>TRBJ1-5|TRBV10-3
CAISVGGQGSNQPQHF
>TRBJ2-1|TRBV4-1
CASSQDHSRVAEQFF
>TRBJ2-1|TRBV4-1
CASSLTSGGGYNEQFF
>TRBJ2-5|TRBV10-1
CASSESTSLSMFQETQYF
>TRBJ2-3|TRBV13
CASSSTIADTQYF
>TRBJ1-1|TRBV4-1
CASSQPRQGSTEAFF
>TRBJ1-4|TRBV5-1
CASSPGQGVVEKLFF
>TRBJ2-3|TRBV12-5
CASGLDPQGPQYF
>TRBJ2-2|TRBV7-9
CASMGPTRNTGELFF
>TRBJ2-7|TRBV20-1
CSAEQGAQSYF
>TRBJ2-4|TRBV9
CASSVGQGPKNIQYF
>TRBJ2-7|TRBV10-1
CASSGPGLGEQYF
>TRBJ2-3|TRBV11-2
CASSWASGSNPRAADTQYF
>TRBJ2-7|TRBV7-9
CASMSEKAYEQYF
>TRBJ2-1|TRBV7-9
CASSSGQASEFF
>TRBJ2-1|TRBV4-1
CASSQDPSLAGGNNEQFF
>TRBJ1-3|TRBV9
CASSVGGQGLSGNTIYF
>TRBJ2-5|TRBV25-1
CASSEPTRPGAQYF